Following are 27 T cell receptor beta chains from one sample sequenced in a study of CD8 T cell repertoires and HIV-1 epitope variants. Measured with immunoSEQ multiplex PCR; TCRdb has only the in-frame clones, and not every one. The data show 95,000 or so clones, with roughly four fifths seen just once and 25% to 30% held by the top ten. Sequencing input: uncultured baseline CD8+ T cells from peripheral blood mononuclear cells (PBMCs). The receptors come from a male donor with HIV.

The chain is built from TRBV10-3 and TRBJ2-1; no clear D gene. The length of the CDR3 is 13 residues. Trimming left V 5 bases short and J 0 bases short, with 5 bases between. Per germline, CDR1 ENHRY and CDR2 SYGVKD. CDR3 DNA: TGTGCCATCAGTTTGGACTCCTACAATGAGCAGTTCTTC. It is translated as CAISLDSYNEQFF.

CDR3 bases: TGCGCCAGCAGCAATCCAGGGGCTTCCTCTGGAAACACCATATATTTT. Residues: CASSNPGASSGNTIYF. The V and J genes are TRBV5-1 and TRBJ1-3; possible D gene TRBD1, 6 bases. V shed 4 bases and J shed 0 bases, with 14 bases lying between them. The germline gives CDR1 SGHRS, CDR2 YFSETQ. The CDR3 covers 16 residues.

The rearrangement joins TRBV7-6 to TRBJ2-1; 7 bases match TRBD2. From germline, CDR1 is SGHVS and CDR2 FNYEAQ. The CDR3 contains 14 residues. V gave up 5 bases and J gave up 7 bases; unmatched junction bases: 8. This CDR3 is CASSPYGLENEQFF. Written as DNA, the CDR3 is TGTGCCAGCAGCCCGTACGGACTAGAAAATGAGCAGTTCTTC.

The chain employs TRBV29-1 and TRBJ2-7; no firm D call. V dropped 7 bases and J dropped 1 base, with 17 bases sitting between them. CDR1 is SQVTM and CDR2 is ANQGSEA in the germline V gene. CDR3 length equals 14 residues. For the CDR3, the DNA is TGCAGCGCGGTCTCCGTTGGTACTTCCTACGAGCAGTACTTC. Translation gives CSAVSVGTSYEQYF.

The chain employs TRBV21-1 and TRBJ2-5; the table calls TRBD1, which could not be checked here. TRBV21-1 is described as a pseudogene. There are 18 residues in the CDR3. The CDR3 is CASSKVSGDRKSSETQYF. For the CDR3, the DNA is TGTGCCAGCAGCAAAGTGTCAGGGGACAGGAAAAGTTCGGAGACCCAGTACTTC.

This clone was counted only a few times. This chain joins TRBV28 and TRBJ1-1; D ambiguous. The length of the CDR3 is 13 residues. Germline assignment: CDR1 MDHEN and CDR2 SYDVKM. V lost 1 base, J lost 3 bases, and 6 bases lay in between. The CDR3 here is CASSLSPDTEAFF. For the CDR3, the DNA is TGTGCCAGCAGTTTATCCCCTGACACTGAAGCTTTCTTT.

V usage is TRBV27 and J usage is TRBJ2-3; 7 nucleotides line up with TRBD1. After removal of 10 bases from V and 2 bases from J, the junction contained 6 bases not matched to a gene. CDR3 length: 13 residues. Germline V CDR1 and CDR2: MNHEY, SMNVEV (reference sequence). The CDR3 here is CAIRQGSTDTQYF. CDR3 sequence (DNA): TGTGCCATCCGACAGGGATCCACAGATACGCAGTATTTT.

The V and J genes are TRBV28 and TRBJ1-1; the D gene is possibly TRBD1 (5 bases). Trimming took off 5 bases at V and 0 bases at J, with 13 bases between the two ends. CDR1 MDHEN and CDR2 SYDVKM come from the germline V gene. The CDR3 is 15 amino acids. The CDR3 bases are TGTGCCAGCAGTAACGGGAGGGGACTGAACACTGAAGCTTTCTTT. Its protein is CASSNGRGLNTEAFF. The full variable domain, completed using reference TRBV28 and TRBJ1-1, is DVKVTQSSRYLVKRTGEKVFLECVQDMDHENMFWYRQDPGLGLRLIYFSYDVKMKEKGDIPEGYSVSREKKERFSLILESASTNQTSMYLCASSNGRGLNTEAFFGQGTRLTVV.

The rearrangement links TRBV9 to TRBJ1-2; D not resolved. The germline V gene has CDR1 SGDLS and CDR2 YYNGEE. The germline V and J ends were trimmed by 4 bases and 7 bases, with 20 bases remaining between them. The CDR3 length is 15 residues. The CDR3 loop reads CASSPPSTLIGGYTF. CDR3 DNA: TGTGCCAGCAGCCCACCGTCGACACTAATCGGTGGCTACACCTTC.

The V call is TRBV6-1, the J call TRBJ2-5, with D uncertain. CDR3 size: 14 residues. Trimming stripped 2 bases from V and 3 bases from J, with 10 bases between. CDR1 is MNHNS, CDR2 SASEGT, per germline. CDR3 sequence: CASSEWGFEETQYF. Written as DNA, the CDR3 is TGTGCCAGCAGTGAATGGGGATTTGAAGAGACCCAGTACTTC.

The rearrangement joins TRBV9 to TRBJ1-6, with D unclear. In germline, CDR1 is SGDLS, CDR2 YYNGEE. Trimming took off 1 base at V and 0 bases at J, with 8 bases between the two ends. The CDR3 runs to 16 residues. The CDR3 bases are TGTGCCAGCAGCGTAAATCCTTTCTCCTATAATTCACCCCTCCACTTT. Protein sequence: CASSVNPFSYNSPLHF.

CDR3 loop: CASSVGTANTGELFF. The CDR3 DNA sequence: TGTGCCAGCAGCGTAGGCACAGCGAACACCGGGGAGCTGTTTTTT. The chain uses TRBV9 and TRBJ2-2; D is ambiguous. This CDR3 region has 15 residues. The V gene's germline CDR1 is SGDLS and CDR2 YYNGEE. Trimming shortened V by 0 bases and J by 0 bases, and 6 bases separated the two germline ends.

V usage is TRBV5-1 and J usage is TRBJ2-1; D might be TRBD2 (5 bases). The CDR3 runs 14 residues. The germline V gene has CDR1 SGHRS and CDR2 YFSETQ. V lost 1 base and J lost 5, with 10 bases in between. The CDR3 DNA reads as TGCGCCAGCAGCTTGCGGACTGGACACAATGAGCAGTTCTTC. Encoded protein: CASSLRTGHNEQFF.

The chain is built from TRBV19 and TRBJ1-2, with D perhaps TRBD1 (6 bases). CDR1 and CDR2 (germline): LNHDA, SQIVND (reference sequence). The V gene lost 9 bases and the J gene lost 8 bases, with 13 bases spanning the gap. The CDR3 consists of 11 residues. CDR3 region: CASNYRDGYTF. The CDR3 DNA is TGTGCCAGCAACTACAGGGACGGCTACACCTTC. The complete variable domain, with remaining parts taken from reference TRBV19 and TRBJ1-2, reads DGGITQSPKYLFRKEGQNVTLSCEQNLNHDAMYWYRQDPGQGLRLIYYSQIVNDFQKGDIAEGYSVSREKKESFPLTVTSAQKNPTAFYLCASNYRDGYTFGSGTRLTVV.

Here the CDR3 reads CASSQVLSRELAFF. Here the CDR3 DNA reads TGTGCCAGCAGCCAGGTCCTTAGTAGGGAGTTAGCTTTCTTT. V and J are TRBV7-8 and TRBJ1-1; D is ambiguous. V was shortened by 5 bases and J by 10 bases, with 20 bases between the two germline ends. This CDR3 region has 14 residues. Germline V gene lookup returns CDR1 SGHVS and CDR2 FQNEAQ.

This clone has just a few counts. The chain carries TRBV27 and TRBJ1-3; no reliable D call. Trimming removed 0 bases at V and 0 bases at J, with 9 bases between. The V gene's germline CDR1 is MNHEY and CDR2 SMNVEV (reference sequence). The CDR3 extends over 16 amino acids. CDR3 bases: TGTGCCAGCAGTTTATCTCTTAGGAGCTCTGGAAACACCATATATTTT. Its protein product is CASSLSLRSSGNTIYF.

This clone was detected ten times or more. This chain connects TRBV28 to TRBJ1-5, with a tentative D call TRBD1 (5 bases). Germline V gene sequence: CDR1 MDHEN, CDR2 SYDVKM. The CDR3 runs to 16 residues. V lost 4 bases and J lost 0, with 13 bases in between. The CDR3 bases are TGTGCCAGCAGTTCCGCCCCAGGGATTAGCAATCAGCCCCAGCATTTT. The encoded protein is CASSSAPGISNQPQHF.

This clone occurred once. The gene calls are TRBV6-1 and TRBJ2-2, with D possibly matching TRBD2 (6 bases). The V end was cut by 10 bases, the J end by 3 bases, with 12 bases between. This CDR3 region has 13 residues. Germline V lookup: CDR1 MNHNS, CDR2 SASEGT. The CDR3: CAILGTYTGELFF. CDR3 in DNA: TGTGCCATCCTGGGGACTTACACCGGGGAGCTGTTTTTT.

This clone came up a few times. Additional DNA sequences in this sample encode the identical CDR3. The chain carries TRBV9 and TRBJ1-5; 9 positions match TRBD1. The CDR3 has 14 residues. J lost 5 bases, V lost 4 bases, and 4 bases had no gene match. CDR1 and CDR2 from the germline V gene are SGDLS and YYNGEE. Here the CDR3 reads CASSPTGGDQPQHF. In nucleotides, the CDR3 is TGTGCCAGCAGCCCGACAGGGGGTGATCAGCCCCAGCATTTT.

V is TRBV15 and J is TRBJ1-4; 8 bases are shared with TRBD1. J gave up 6 bases and V 2 bases, and 8 bases lay outside the gene matches. CDR3 length equals 16 residues. Per the germline V gene, CDR1 is LNHNV and CDR2 is YYDKDF (reference sequence). CDR3 nucleotide sequence: TGTGCCACCAGCAGAACAGGGGGAATAGGGGATGAAAAACTGTTTTTT. Translating it yields CATSRTGGIGDEKLFF.

The chain has TRBV25-1 and TRBJ2-5, with D maybe TRBD2 (5 bases). Germline V gene lookup returns CDR1 MGHDK and CDR2 SYGVNS. V was shortened by 1 base and J by 7 bases, with 13 bases between the two germline ends. The CDR3 has 14 residues. CDR3 nucleotides: TGTGCCAGCAGTGAATCAGGAGGCTACGGGACCCAGTACTTC. This sequence encodes CASSESGGYGTQYF.

The CDR3, as DNA: TGCAGCGTTGATCGGGGATTGAACACTGAAGCTTTCTTT. It translates to CSVDRGLNTEAFF. The V and J genes are TRBV29-1 and TRBJ1-1; D gene uncertain. Germline CDR1 and CDR2: SQVTM and ANQGSEA. The V end was cut by 3 bases, the J end by 0 bases, with 8 bases between. This CDR3 is built from 13 residues.

CDR3 sequence: CASSPNYGYTF. The CDR3 DNA is TGTGCCAGCAGTCCTAACTATGGCTACACCTTC. The chain has TRBV28 and TRBJ1-2; D is unresolved. There are 11 residues in the CDR3. Germline loops: CDR1 MDHEN, CDR2 SYDVKM. V was clipped by 5 bases and J by 0 bases, with 1 base between them.

This rearrangement joins TRBV28 to TRBJ2-6; 9 bases fit TRBD1. Germline CDR1 reads MDHEN; CDR2 reads SYDVKM. V gave up 7 bases and J gave up 3 bases; unmatched junction bases: 13. The CDR3 is made up of 18 amino acids. CDR3 DNA: TGTGCCAGCACCCCCGGAGGGACAGGGTCCCTTGGGGCCAACGTCCTGACTTTC. It encodes CASTPGGTGSLGANVLTF.

The chain has TRBV5-1 and TRBJ1-3; a weak D match, TRBD1 (5 bases). The germline CDR1 and CDR2 sequences are SGHRS and YFSETQ. The V and J ends lost 0 bases and 0 bases respectively, with 10 bases between them. The CDR3 spans 16 residues. This CDR3 reads CASSLELGRSGNTIYF. The DNA for the CDR3 is TGCGCCAGCAGCTTGGAGCTGGGGCGCTCTGGAAACACCATATATTTT.

The chain uses TRBV5-4 and TRBJ2-7, with D possibly TRBD1 on 5 matching bases. CDR1 is SGHNT, CDR2 YYREEE, per germline (reference sequence). V was clipped by 1 base and J by 4 bases, with 15 bases between them. The CDR3 has 15 residues. The CDR3 is CASSLTQGAGYEQYF. The CDR3 DNA reads TGTGCCAGCAGCTTGACCCAAGGGGCTGGTTACGAGCAGTACTTC. The full variable domain, in which reference TRBV5-4 and TRBJ2-7 provide the parts outside the CDR3, is ETGVTQSPTHLIKTRGQQVTLRCSSQSGHNTVSWYQQALGQGPQFIFQYYREEENGRGNFPPRFSGLQFPNYSSELNVNALELDDSALYLCASSLTQGAGYEQYFGPGTRLTVT.

This clone was recorded once. The chain is built from TRBV7-8 and TRBJ2-7; 11 nucleotides match TRBD2. V lost 5 bases and J lost 0; bases outside the gene matches: 3. CDR3 length equals 15 residues. Germline CDR1 and CDR2: SGHVS and FQNEAQ. DNA for the CDR3: TGTGCCAGCAGCGCTACTAGCGGGGGCTCCTACGAGCAGTACTTC. Translated, it gives CASSATSGGSYEQYF.